A selection of T cell receptor beta chains follows, all from one sample in a study of blood T cells in healthy people across ages. TCRdb used MiXCR to reprocess the 5' RACE reads, holding one entry per CDR3 protein. The sample consists of over a million distinct CDR3 sequences, 40% to 50% of them appearing once. Sequenced sample: blood. The source is a woman aged 55-69 years in good health. Both conserved end residues are part of each CDR3. The D gene is left open where the match is weak. Clone size is shown for a subset of rows, as once, few, many or a class of expanded clone.

D: NA
V: TRBV28
length: 13
J: TRBJ2-1
size: few
DNA: TGTGCCAGCAGCCAAGTCCTTATCAATGAGCAGTTCTTC
CDR3: CASSQVLINEQFF

D: TRBD1
V: TRBV20-1
length: 13
J: TRBJ2-4
size: NA
DNA: TGCAGTGCTCCCATACAGGGGGCGAGCATTCAGTACTTC
CDR3: CSAPIQGASIQYF

D: TRBD1
V: TRBV15
length: 17
J: TRBJ1-1
size: NA
DNA: TGTGCCACCAGCAGAGCTGGGGACAGCACGATGAACACTGAAGCTTTCTTT
CDR3: CATSRAGDSTMNTEAFF

D: TRBD1
V: TRBV20-1
length: 15
J: TRBJ1-2
size: NA
DNA: TGCAGTGCCTGGGACAGGGGGCGCGGTAACTATGGCTACACCTTC
CDR3: CSAWDRGRGNYGYTF

D: NA
V: TRBV9
length: 14
J: TRBJ2-5
size: NA
DNA: TGTGCCAGCAGCGTAGTAGGGTCCCCGGAGACCCAGTACTTC
CDR3: CASSVVGSPETQYF

D: NA
V: TRBV7-9
length: 13
J: TRBJ1-2
size: NA
DNA: TGTGCCAGCAGCAGGGGGGAAGTAGCTGGCTACACCTTC
CDR3: CASSRGEVAGYTF

D: NA
V: TRBV29-1
length: 11
J: TRBJ2-7
size: many
DNA: TGCAGCGCCGCTGACAGCTACGAGCAGTACTTC
CDR3: CSAADSYEQYF

D: NA
V: TRBV6-5
length: 18
J: TRBJ1-5
size: NA
DNA: TGTGCCAGCAGTTACCCACAGGGTAAGGGGCTTAGCAATCAGCCCCAGCATTTT
CDR3: CASSYPQGKGLSNQPQHF

D: TRBD2
V: TRBV12-3/TRBV12-4
length: 15
J: TRBJ2-1
size: NA
DNA: TGTGCCAGCAGTTTAAGTAGCGGGAGGGCCCAGGAGCAGTTCTTC
CDR3: CASSLSSGRAQEQFF

D: NA
V: TRBV4-3
length: 14
J: TRBJ2-2
size: NA
DNA: TGCGCCAGCAGCCAAGATAGTACGACCGGGGAGCTGTTTTTT
CDR3: CASSQDSTTGELFF

D: TRBD1
V: TRBV3-1
length: 12
J: TRBJ2-7
size: NA
DNA: TGTGCCAGCAGCCGACAGGGGAACGAGCAGTACTTC
CDR3: CASSRQGNEQYF

D: TRBD1
V: TRBV7-6
length: 18
J: TRBJ2-5
size: NA
DNA: TGTGCCAGCAGCTCGACCGAGGGACAGGGCTTGTACCAAGAGACCCAGTACTTC
CDR3: CASSSTEGQGLYQETQYF

D: NA
V: TRBV7-2
length: 14
J: TRBJ2-7
size: few
DNA: TGTGCCAGCAGCAACCCCGGTGGGATCTACGAGCAGTACTTC
CDR3: CASSNPGGIYEQYF

D: TRBD2
V: TRBV14
length: 15
J: TRBJ2-3
size: NA
DNA: TGTGCCAGCAGCCAACTAGCGGGAGCGTTAGATACGCAGTATTTT
CDR3: CASSQLAGALDTQYF

D: TRBD1
V: TRBV20-1
length: 17
J: TRBJ2-1
size: few
DNA: TGCAGTGCTTCGACAGGGGTCCCAAGGAGCTCCTACAATGAGCAGTTCTTC
CDR3: CSASTGVPRSSYNEQFF

D: NA
V: TRBV7-8
length: 13
J: TRBJ2-5
size: NA
DNA: TGTGCCAGCAGCACGAGATGGGGAAAGACCCAGTACTTC
CDR3: CASSTRWGKTQYF

D: TRBD2
V: TRBV2
length: 18
J: TRBJ2-7
size: few
DNA: TGTGCCAGCTTAAAGACTAGCGGGATTCCTAGCTCCTACAATGAGCAGTACTTC
CDR3: CASLKTSGIPSSYNEQYF

D: NA
V: TRBV7-2
length: 13
J: TRBJ2-7
size: NA
DNA: TGTGCCAGCAGTTACCTCGGGGGCGGCGAGCAGTACTTC
CDR3: CASSYLGGGEQYF

D: NA
V: TRBV7-3
length: 13
J: TRBJ2-5
size: NA
DNA: TGTGCCAGCAGCTCCAGGGGATCGGAGACCCAGTACTTC
CDR3: CASSSRGSETQYF

D: TRBD1
V: TRBV5-1
length: 16
J: TRBJ2-5
size: NA
DNA: TGCGCCAGCAGGGATCGTCCGGGACAGGGCGGGGAGACCCAGTACTTC
CDR3: CASRDRPGQGGETQYF

D: TRBD2
V: TRBV29-1
length: 18
J: TRBJ2-3
size: NA
DNA: TGCAGCGGCCCGAGGAAACTAGCGGGAGGGAGGTTATTAGATACGCAGTATTTT
CDR3: CSGPRKLAGGRLLDTQYF

D: TRBD2
V: TRBV9
length: 16
J: TRBJ2-3
size: few
DNA: TGTGCCAGCAGCGTAGGAGGGACTAGCGGCACAGATACGCAGTATTTT
CDR3: CASSVGGTSGTDTQYF

D: TRBD1
V: TRBV20-1
length: 13
J: TRBJ2-5
size: NA
DNA: TGCAGTGCTGGGGACAGGGCGGGAGAGACCCAGTACTTC
CDR3: CSAGDRAGETQYF

D: TRBD1
V: TRBV6-1
length: 16
J: TRBJ2-3
size: NA
DNA: TGTGCCGGCATATGGACAGGGGGCAAAACCACAGATACGCAGTATTTT
CDR3: CAGIWTGGKTTDTQYF

D: NA
V: TRBV6-6
length: 12
J: TRBJ2-5
size: many
DNA: TGTGCCAGCAGCCCGGACCTTGGGACCCAGTACTTC
CDR3: CASSPDLGTQYF

D: TRBD1
V: TRBV7-3
length: 16
J: TRBJ2-5
size: NA
DNA: TGTGCCAGCAGCATGGGGGCTGCCAGGGGGCAAGAGACCCAGTACTTC
CDR3: CASSMGAARGQETQYF

D: NA
V: TRBV5-6
length: 12
J: TRBJ2-5
size: few
DNA: TGTGCCAGCAGCAGACAGAAAGAGACCCAGTACTTC
CDR3: CASSRQKETQYF

D: NA
V: TRBV12-3/TRBV12-4
length: 15
J: TRBJ2-5
size: NA
DNA: TGTGCCAGCAGTTTTGTCCACAACTCGCTGGAGACCCAGTACTTC
CDR3: CASSFVHNSLETQYF

D: NA
V: TRBV3-1
length: 18
J: TRBJ2-1
size: NA
DNA: TGTGCCAGCAGCCAAAGCCCGTTGTTTGGATCTTTATACAATGAGCAGTTCTTC
CDR3: CASSQSPLFGSLYNEQFF

D: TRBD1
V: TRBV7-9
length: 17
J: TRBJ2-7
size: NA
DNA: TGTGCCAGCAGCTTAGAGGCCCCCGGACAGGGGGGCTACGAGCAGTACTTC
CDR3: CASSLEAPGQGGYEQYF

D: TRBD2
V: TRBV28
length: 13
J: TRBJ2-1
size: NA
DNA: TGTGCCAGCAGTTCCGGGACTAGAGATGAGCAGTTCTTC
CDR3: CASSSGTRDEQFF

D: TRBD1
V: TRBV20-1
length: 16
J: TRBJ2-5
size: few
DNA: TGCAGTGCTACCCGGACAGGGATGTCATTTGGAGAGACCCAGTACTTC
CDR3: CSATRTGMSFGETQYF

D: NA
V: TRBV12-3/TRBV12-4
length: 13
J: TRBJ2-1
size: few
DNA: TGTGCCAGCACCGGGAGCTCCTACAATGAGCGGTTCTTC
CDR3: CASTGSSYNERFF

D: NA
V: TRBV6-6
length: 15
J: TRBJ2-7
size: few
DNA: TGTGCCAGCAGTTACTCGGTCACAGGAGCCTACGAGCAGTACTTC
CDR3: CASSYSVTGAYEQYF

D: NA
V: TRBV2
length: 13
J: TRBJ2-3
size: few
DNA: TGTGCCATCCTCTCGCGGCGCACAGATACGCAGTATTTT
CDR3: CAILSRRTDTQYF

D: NA
V: TRBV20-1
length: 12
J: TRBJ2-7
size: NA
DNA: TGCAGTGCGGTTAGGTCCTACAATGAGCAGTACTTC
CDR3: CSAVRSYNEQYF

D: NA
V: TRBV20-1
length: 13
J: TRBJ1-1
size: NA
DNA: TGCAGTGCTAGCAGTCAGGGGCTCACTGAAGCTTTCTTT
CDR3: CSASSQGLTEAFF

D: NA
V: TRBV4-1
length: 14
J: TRBJ2-4
size: few
DNA: TGCGCCAGCAGCCAAGATATAGGCAAAAACATTCAGTACTTC
CDR3: CASSQDIGKNIQYF

D: NA
V: TRBV7-8
length: 15
J: TRBJ2-5
size: NA
DNA: TGTGCCAGTAGCTCCTCCTTTGGGTACCAAGAGACCCAGTACTTC
CDR3: CASSSSFGYQETQYF

D: TRBD1
V: TRBV6-2/TRBV6-3
length: 14
J: TRBJ2-3
size: NA
DNA: TGTGCCAGCAGTTCGACAGGGCTCACAGATACGCAGTATTTT
CDR3: CASSSTGLTDTQYF

D: NA
V: TRBV3-1
length: 18
J: TRBJ2-1
size: once
DNA: TGTGCCAGCAGTCGCCTGGTCCCGGGGCCGAGCTCCTACAATGAGCAGTTCTTC
CDR3: CASSRLVPGPSSYNEQFF

D: NA
V: TRBV25-1
length: 14
J: TRBJ1-6
size: NA
DNA: TGTGCCAGCAGTGAGGGGGCGCGGGCTTCACCCCTCCACTTT
CDR3: CASSEGARASPLHF

D: NA
V: TRBV10-3
length: 15
J: TRBJ2-5
size: few
DNA: TGTGCCATCAGTGAACTAGCCTCGGGACAAGAGACCCAGTACTTC
CDR3: CAISELASGQETQYF

D: TRBD2
V: TRBV2
length: 13
J: TRBJ2-5
size: NA
DNA: TGTGCCAGCAGTGAAACGACTAGCGGGACTCGGTACTTC
CDR3: CASSETTSGTRYF

D: TRBD2
V: TRBV15
length: 16
J: TRBJ2-1
size: few
DNA: TGTGCCACCAGCAGAGTCGGGACTAGCGGGAGGAATGAGCAGTTCTTC
CDR3: CATSRVGTSGRNEQFF

D: TRBD1
V: TRBV29-1
length: 15
J: TRBJ2-1
size: NA
DNA: TGCAGCGTATTGGCCACACAGGGGGCGGGGAATGAGCAGTTCTTC
CDR3: CSVLATQGAGNEQFF

D: TRBD1
V: TRBV28
length: 14
J: TRBJ1-2
size: NA
DNA: TGTGCCAGCAGTTCGGGGACAGGGCTCTATGGCTACACCTTC
CDR3: CASSSGTGLYGYTF